The 4 T cell receptor beta chains given below trace back to one sample, sequenced in a study of beta chain features in type 1 diabetes. Expressed TCRB transcripts were sequenced because the isolated RNA had all been reverse transcribed beforehand. Data came from immunoSEQ multiplex PCR; TCRdb stores just in-frame clones and leaves some out. The repertoire holds 250,000 to 400,000 clones, with 14% as singletons. Sequencing input: central memory CD4+ T cells from blood. The receptors were sampled from a man aged 25-40 years in good health.

Only a few counts were recorded for this clone. V gene TRBV5-6 combines with J gene TRBJ1-6, with 10 bases identical to TRBD1. Germline lookup yields CDR1 SGHDT and CDR2 YYEEEE. The ends lost 4 bases at V and 10 bases at J; junction bases unmatched: 5. CDR3 length: 14 amino acids. CDR3 in amino acids: CASSGQGGKSPLHF. In DNA form, the CDR3 reads TGTGCCAGCAGCGGACAGGGGGGAAAGTCACCCCTCCACTTT.

There are a few counts of this clone. The CDR3 protein is CASSFTRPGSYEQYV. CDR3 DNA: TGTGCCAGCAGTTTTACCAGGCCGGGCTCCTACGAGCAGTACGTC. V usage is TRBV27 and J usage is TRBJ2-7, with D unresolved. V gave up 3 bases and J gave up 0 bases, with 12 bases separating them. The CDR3 is 15 residues long. Germline V gene data show CDR1 as MNHEY and CDR2 as SMNVEV (reference sequence).

The rearrangement links TRBV5-4 to TRBJ2-1; 10 bases match TRBD2. The CDR3 is 20 residues long. Trimming at V came to 5 bases and at J to 0 bases, leaving 17 bases not matched to a gene. Germline lookup yields CDR1 SGHNT and CDR2 YYREEE (reference sequence). CDR3 region: CASRETGTSVTHSSYNEQFF. The CDR3 DNA reads as TGTGCCAGCAGAGAGACCGGGACTAGCGTAACCCACAGCTCCTACAATGAGCAGTTCTTC. The full variable domain, in which reference TRBV5-4 and TRBJ2-1 provide the parts outside the CDR3, is ETGVTQSPTHLIKTRGQQVTLRCSSQSGHNTVSWYQQALGQGPQFIFQYYREEENGRGNFPPRFSGLQFPNYSSELNVNALELDDSALYLCASRETGTSVTHSSYNEQFFGPGTRLTVL.

The chain carries TRBV5-6 and TRBJ1-2, with D unclear. This CDR3 spans 16 amino acids. The germline V gene has CDR1 SGHDT and CDR2 YYEEEE. V dropped 0 bases and J dropped 0 bases, with 12 bases sitting between them. The CDR3, as DNA: TGTGCCAGCAGCTTGGGGCCATACCGATCTAACTATGGCTACACCTTC. Translation: CASSLGPYRSNYGYTF.